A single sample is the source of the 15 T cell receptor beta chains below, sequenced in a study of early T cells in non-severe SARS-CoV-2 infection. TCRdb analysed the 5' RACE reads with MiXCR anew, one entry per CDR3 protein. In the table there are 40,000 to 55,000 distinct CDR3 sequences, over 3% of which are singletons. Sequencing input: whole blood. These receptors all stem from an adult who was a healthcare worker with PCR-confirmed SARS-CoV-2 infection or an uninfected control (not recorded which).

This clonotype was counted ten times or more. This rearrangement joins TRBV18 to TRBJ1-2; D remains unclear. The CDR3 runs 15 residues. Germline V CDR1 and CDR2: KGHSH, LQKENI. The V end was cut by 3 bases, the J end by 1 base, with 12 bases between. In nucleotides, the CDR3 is TGTGCCAGCTCACCCTACGAGGGAGTTAACTATGGCTACACCTTC. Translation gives CASSPYEGVNYGYTF.

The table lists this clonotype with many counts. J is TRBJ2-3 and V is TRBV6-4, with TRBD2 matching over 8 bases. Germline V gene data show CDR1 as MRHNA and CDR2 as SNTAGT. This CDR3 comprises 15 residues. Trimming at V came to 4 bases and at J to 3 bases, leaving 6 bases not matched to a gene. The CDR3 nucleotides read TGTGCCAGCAGTGCCACTAGCGGCGGTACAGATACGCAGTATTTT. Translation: CASSATSGGTDTQYF.

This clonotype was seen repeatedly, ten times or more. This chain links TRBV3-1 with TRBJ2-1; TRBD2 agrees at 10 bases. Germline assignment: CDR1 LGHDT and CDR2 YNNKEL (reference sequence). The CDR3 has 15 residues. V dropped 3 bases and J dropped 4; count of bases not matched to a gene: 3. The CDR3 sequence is CASSQQAGGYNEQFF. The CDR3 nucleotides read TGTGCCAGCAGCCAGCAAGCGGGAGGGTACAATGAGCAGTTCTTC.

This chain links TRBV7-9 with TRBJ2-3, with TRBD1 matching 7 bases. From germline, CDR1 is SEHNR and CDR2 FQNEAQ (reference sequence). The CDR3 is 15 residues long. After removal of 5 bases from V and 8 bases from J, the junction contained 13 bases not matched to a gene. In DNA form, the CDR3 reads TGTGCCAGCAGCGGACAGGCCCGGGGAGAAGCTACGCAGTATTTT. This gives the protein CASSGQARGEATQYF.

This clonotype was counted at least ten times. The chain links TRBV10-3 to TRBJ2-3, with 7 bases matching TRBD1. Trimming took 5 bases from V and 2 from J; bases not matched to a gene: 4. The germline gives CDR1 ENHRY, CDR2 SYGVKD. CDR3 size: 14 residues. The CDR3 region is CAISPGQLTDTQYF. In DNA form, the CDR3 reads TGTGCCATCAGTCCGGGACAGCTCACAGATACGCAGTATTTT.

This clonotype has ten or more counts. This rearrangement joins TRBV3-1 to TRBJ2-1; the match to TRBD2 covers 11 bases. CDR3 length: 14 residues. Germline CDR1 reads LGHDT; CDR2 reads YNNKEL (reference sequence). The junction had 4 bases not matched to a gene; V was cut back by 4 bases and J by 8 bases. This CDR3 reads CASSRQTSGDEQFF. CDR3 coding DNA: TGTGCCAGCAGCCGCCAGACTAGCGGGGATGAGCAGTTCTTC.

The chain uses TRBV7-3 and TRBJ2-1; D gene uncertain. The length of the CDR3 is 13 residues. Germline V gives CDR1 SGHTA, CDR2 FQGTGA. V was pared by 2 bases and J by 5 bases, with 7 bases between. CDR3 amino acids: CASSLGVNNEQFF. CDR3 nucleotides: TGTGCCAGCAGCTTAGGGGTAAACAATGAGCAGTTCTTC. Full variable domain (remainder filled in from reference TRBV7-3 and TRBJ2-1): GAGVSQTPSNKVTEKGKYVELRCDPISGHTALYWYRQSLGQGPEFLIYFQGTGAADDSGLPNDRFFAVRPEGSVSTLKIQRTERGDSAVYLCASSLGVNNEQFFGPGTRLTVL.

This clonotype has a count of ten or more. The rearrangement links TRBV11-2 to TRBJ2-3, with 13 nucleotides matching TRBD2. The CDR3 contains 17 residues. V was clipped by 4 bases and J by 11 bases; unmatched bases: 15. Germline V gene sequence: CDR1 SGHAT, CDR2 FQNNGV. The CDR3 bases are TGTGCCAGCAGCTCCCAAAGGGGACTAGCGGGGATGGTTGGGCAGTATTTT. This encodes CASSSQRGLAGMVGQYF.

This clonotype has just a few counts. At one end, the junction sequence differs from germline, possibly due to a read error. This chain's CDR3 is CASCFQGGTGELFF. DNA of the CDR3: TGTGCCAGCTGTTTTCAGGGAGGCACCGGGGAGCTGTTTTTT. The chain combines TRBV12-3 or TRBV12-4 with TRBJ2-2; perhaps TRBD2 as D (6 bases). The CDR3 sequence is 14 residues long.

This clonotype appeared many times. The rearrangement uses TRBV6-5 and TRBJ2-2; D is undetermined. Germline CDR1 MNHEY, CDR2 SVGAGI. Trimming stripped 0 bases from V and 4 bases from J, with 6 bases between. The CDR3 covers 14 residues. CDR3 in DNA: TGTGCCAGCAGTTACTCAGTGAGCACCGGGGAGCTGTTTTTT. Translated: CASSYSVSTGELFF.

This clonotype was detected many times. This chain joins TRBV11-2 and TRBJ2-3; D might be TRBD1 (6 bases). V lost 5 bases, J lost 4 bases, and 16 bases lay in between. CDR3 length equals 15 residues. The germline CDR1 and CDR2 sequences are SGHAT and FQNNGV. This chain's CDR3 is CASSRGQSNPDTQYF. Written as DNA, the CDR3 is TGTGCCAGCAGCCGCGGACAGAGCAACCCAGATACGCAGTATTTT. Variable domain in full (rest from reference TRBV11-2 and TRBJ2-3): EAGVAQSPRYKIIEKRQSVAFWCNPISGHATLYWYQQILGQGPKLLIQFQNNGVVDDSQLPKDRFSAERLKGVDSTLKIQPAKLEDSAVYLCASSRGQSNPDTQYFGPGTRLTVL.

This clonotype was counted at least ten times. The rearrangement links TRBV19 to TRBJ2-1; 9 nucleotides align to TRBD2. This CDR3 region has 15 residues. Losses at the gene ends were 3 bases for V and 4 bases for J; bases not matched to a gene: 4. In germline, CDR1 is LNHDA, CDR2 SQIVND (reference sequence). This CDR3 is CASSIGTSRYNEQFF. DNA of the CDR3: TGTGCCAGTAGTATCGGGACTAGCAGATACAATGAGCAGTTCTTC.

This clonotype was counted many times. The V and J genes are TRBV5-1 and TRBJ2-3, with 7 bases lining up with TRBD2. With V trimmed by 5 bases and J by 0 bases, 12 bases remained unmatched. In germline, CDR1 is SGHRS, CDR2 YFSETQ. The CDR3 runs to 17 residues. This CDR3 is CASRNLDSGVSTDTQYF. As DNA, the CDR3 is TGCGCCAGCAGAAACCTCGACAGCGGGGTGAGCACAGATACGCAGTATTTT.

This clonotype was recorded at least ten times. CDR3 region: CSARIPGLAGGPGTQYF. The CDR3 nucleotides read TGCAGTGCTCGGATACCGGGACTAGCGGGAGGGCCAGGAACCCAGTACTTC. V usage is TRBV20-1 and J usage is TRBJ2-5, with 16 bases lining up with TRBD2. The CDR3 extends over 17 amino acids. V lost 5 bases and J lost 8; bases outside the gene matches: 14. CDR1 is DFQATT and CDR2 is SNEGSKA in the germline V gene (reference sequence).

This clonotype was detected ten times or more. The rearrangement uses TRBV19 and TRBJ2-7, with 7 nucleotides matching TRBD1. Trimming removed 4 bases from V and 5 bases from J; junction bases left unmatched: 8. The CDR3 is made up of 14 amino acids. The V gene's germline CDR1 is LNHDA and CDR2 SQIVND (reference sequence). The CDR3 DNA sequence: TGTGCCAGTAGTAACAGGGGTGCTAGTGACGAGCAGTACTTC. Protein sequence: CASSNRGASDEQYF.